Presented here are 26 T cell receptor beta chains from one specimen sequenced in a study of T cells in narcolepsy. The data were produced by immunoSEQ multiplex PCR, yet TCRdb's version contains in-frame clones alone and is incomplete. The top ten hold roughly 1.1% of the sample, which has roughly 27,000 clones, around nine tenths seen once. Specimen: CD45RA- memory CD4+ T cells from PBMCs. These receptors came from a human donor with narcolepsy.

The chain employs TRBV4-2 and TRBJ2-5, with 8 nucleotides matching TRBD2. Germline CDR1 reads LGHNA; CDR2 reads YNFKEQ. There are 17 residues in the CDR3. V dropped 0 bases and J dropped 5; count of bases not matched to a gene: 11. In DNA, the CDR3 is TGTGCCAGCAGCCAAGATGGTAGCGGGGTTGGTGGGGAGACCCAGTACTTC. It specifies CASSQDGSGVGGETQYF.

The gene calls are TRBV4-1 and TRBJ1-2; D not resolved. There are 16 residues in the CDR3. The V end was cut by 0 bases, the J end by 2 bases, with 13 bases between. Per germline, CDR1 MGHRA and CDR2 YSYEKL. The CDR3 nucleotides read TGCGCCAGCAGCCAAGATCGTGCGGGTGGGAACTATGGCTACACCTTC. Translation gives CASSQDRAGGNYGYTF.

This sequence joins TRBV10-3 and TRBJ2-5, with 7 bases identical to TRBD2. The CDR3 is 19 amino acids. V shed 3 bases, J shed 4 bases, and the junction held 20 bases outside the gene matches. Per the germline V gene, CDR1 is ENHRY and CDR2 is SYGVKD. CDR3 sequence: CAISEGLAGVLTSGETQYF. CDR3 nucleotide sequence: TGTGCCATCAGTGAAGGGTTAGCGGGCGTCCTTACCTCTGGAGAGACCCAGTACTTC.

The rearrangement joins TRBV29-1 to TRBJ1-4; D gene unclear. V was pared by 7 bases and J by 0 bases, with 12 bases between. Germline V lookup: CDR1 SQVTM, CDR2 ANQGSEA. The CDR3 consists of 14 residues. The CDR3 reads CSALTGATNEKLFF. CDR3 DNA sequence: TGCAGCGCCCTTACTGGTGCAACTAATGAAAAACTGTTTTTT.

The rearrangement uses TRBV6-6 and TRBJ2-1; TRBD2 agrees at 10 bases. V lost 6 bases to trimming and J lost 7 bases; unmatched junction nucleotides: 12. The CDR3 has 16 residues. Germline-derived CDR1 and CDR2 are MNHNY and SVGAGI (reference sequence). CDR3: CASRITGLANKNEQFF. CDR3 sequence (DNA): TGTGCCAGCAGGATCACGGGACTAGCGAATAAGAATGAGCAGTTCTTC.

The V and J genes are TRBV6-5 and TRBJ2-3, with 7 bases that match TRBD2. CDR1 is MNHEY and CDR2 is SVGAGI in the germline V gene. The CDR3 has 16 amino acids. J lost 0 bases, V lost 0 bases, and 3 bases had no gene match. CDR3 in DNA: TGTGCCAGCAGTTACTCGTGGGGGGGGAGCACAGATACGCAGTATTTT. It specifies CASSYSWGGSTDTQYF.

This sequence joins TRBV28 and TRBJ2-1, with TRBD1 matching 10 bases. The germline V gene encodes CDR1 MDHEN and CDR2 SYDVKM. This CDR3 region has 15 residues. The junction had 9 bases not matched to a gene; V was cut back by 8 bases and J by 5 bases. DNA for the CDR3: TGTGCCAGCTGGAATTCCGACAGGGGGCACAATGAGCAGTTCTTC. As protein: CASWNSDRGHNEQFF.

The chain has TRBV10-2 and TRBJ2-5; D perhaps matches TRBD2 (5 bases). V lost 4 bases and J 0 bases, leaving 6 bases between the germline ends. The germline gives CDR1 WSHSY, CDR2 SAAADI. The CDR3 sequence is 13 residues long. For the CDR3, the DNA is TGCGCCAGCAGTGTGAGGGACCAAGAGACCCAGTACTTC. Residues: CASSVRDQETQYF.

The chain uses TRBV5-4 and TRBJ2-3; no reliable D call. The V and J ends lost 4 bases and 5 bases respectively, with 8 bases between them. The CDR3 length is 12 residues. Germline V gene data show CDR1 as SGHNT and CDR2 as YYREEE (reference sequence). CDR3 region: CASSLPQDTQYF. CDR3 DNA: TGTGCCAGCAGCCTGCCCCAAGATACGCAGTATTTT.

The chain joins TRBV15 to TRBJ2-5, with D perhaps given as TRBD1 or TRBD2 (7 bases each). The germline V gene encodes CDR1 LNHNV and CDR2 YYDKDF (reference sequence). CDR3 length: 14 amino acids. The ends were cut back, 5 bases at V and 1 base at J, with 11 bases in the middle. CDR3 in amino acids: CATSRGDSQETQYF. The CDR3 nucleotides read TGTGCCACCAGCCGGGGGGACAGCCAAGAGACCCAGTACTTC. Supplemented by reference TRBV15 and TRBJ2-5, the full variable domain reads DAMVIQNPRYQVTQFGKPVTLSCSQTLNHNVMYWYQQKSSQAPKLLFHYYDKDFNNEADTPDNFQSRRPNTSFCFLDIRSPGLGDTAMYLCATSRGDSQETQYFGPGTRLLVL.

The J gene is TRBJ1-3, the V gene TRBV21-1. TRBV21-1 is annotated as a pseudogene. The CDR3 extends over 15 amino acids. The chain's CDR3 is CASSDGTDSGNTIYF. The CDR3 bases are TGTGCCAGCAGCGATGGGACCGACTCTGGAAACACCATATATTTT.

This chain links TRBV27 with TRBJ1-1, with D possibly being TRBD1 (5 bases). The CDR3 runs to 14 residues. The germline V and J ends were trimmed by 4 bases and 5 bases, with 14 bases remaining between them. Germline CDR1 reads MNHEY; CDR2 reads SMNVEV (reference sequence). CDR3 DNA: TGTGCCAGCAGTTCCCTGACAGTACGTACTGAAGCTTTCTTT. As protein: CASSSLTVRTEAFF.

This clone appeared a few times. V and J are TRBV7-9 and TRBJ2-5, with D perhaps TRBD1 (6 bases). This CDR3 is built from 14 residues. In germline, CDR1 is SEHNR, CDR2 FQNEAQ (reference sequence). V was shortened by 5 bases and J by 2 bases, with 12 bases between the two germline ends. The chain's CDR3 is CASSTYRDQETQYF. CDR3 nucleotide sequence: TGTGCCAGCAGCACCTACAGGGATCAAGAGACCCAGTACTTC.

The rearrangement joins TRBV6-6 to TRBJ1-5; TRBD1 aligns across 10 bases. Trimming took 7 bases from V and 1 from J; bases not matched to a gene: 7. The CDR3 is made up of 16 amino acids. The germline CDR1 and CDR2 sequences are MNHNY and SVGAGI (reference sequence). CDR3 residues: CASNPGQGSSNQPQHF. CDR3 DNA sequence: TGTGCCAGCAACCCGGGACAGGGGTCGAGCAATCAGCCCCAGCATTTT.

This chain connects TRBV7-6 to TRBJ2-5, with 7 bases identical to TRBD1. Trimming took 4 bases from V and 5 from J; bases not matched to a gene: 4. The CDR3 runs to 13 residues. Looked up from germline, CDR1 is SGHVS and CDR2 is FNYEAQ. The CDR3 DNA sequence: TGTGCCAGCAGCTCTCGACAGGGTGAGACCCAGTACTTC. Residues: CASSSRQGETQYF.

This chain links TRBV11-2 with TRBJ1-1; 7 bases are a match to TRBD1. This CDR3 spans 12 amino acids. Germline CDR1 reads SGHAT; CDR2 reads FQNNGV. V trimming: 5 bases; J trimming: 6 bases; junction bases outside the gene matches: 3. The CDR3 loop is CASSPQGAEAFF. CDR3 DNA sequence: TGTGCCAGCAGCCCTCAGGGGGCTGAAGCTTTCTTT.

The CDR3 DNA sequence: TGTGCCAGCAGTGAAAGTGAGGTGGTGACGGTTCGCCAGACTGAAGCTTTCTTT. Protein sequence: CASSESEVVTVRQTEAFF. This sequence joins TRBV6-1 and TRBJ1-1; D unresolved. V was clipped by 2 bases and J by 5 bases, with 24 bases between them. This CDR3 has 18 amino acids. Germline V gives CDR1 MNHNS, CDR2 SASEGT.

This clone came up once. CDR3 sequence: CASSVGWGSGNTIYF. The CDR3 DNA is TGTGCCAGCAGCGTAGGGTGGGGCTCTGGAAACACCATATATTTT. V is TRBV9 and J is TRBJ1-3; D call uncertain. Trimming removed 0 bases at V and 0 bases at J, with 7 bases between. CDR1 and CDR2 (germline): SGDLS, YYNGEE. The CDR3 runs to 15 residues.

This clone was counted a single time. This chain connects TRBV2 to TRBJ1-1, with D unresolved. Looked up from germline, CDR1 is SNHLY and CDR2 is FYNNEI. CDR3 length: 13 amino acids. V lost 5 bases, J lost 3 bases, and 10 bases lay in between. CDR3 nucleotides: TGTGCCAGCAGTCAACAGAAGGACACTGAAGCTTTCTTT. This translates into CASSQQKDTEAFF.

This clone was observed once. This sequence joins TRBV10-3 and TRBJ2-4; D is possibly TRBD1 or TRBD2 (5 bases each). Trimming pared 3 bases from V and 8 bases from J, leaving 11 bases between. The germline V gene encodes CDR1 ENHRY and CDR2 SYGVKD. There are 13 residues in the CDR3. CDR3 bases: TGTGCCATCAGTGAAGCAGGGACGGACATTCAGTACTTC. Protein sequence: CAISEAGTDIQYF.

The genes are TRBV6-5 and TRBJ2-7; TRBD1 might be the D (6 bases). The CDR3 spans 15 residues. Trimming stripped 7 bases from V and 1 base from J, with 17 bases between. The V gene's germline CDR1 is MNHEY and CDR2 SVGAGI. CDR3 protein: CASKTGPISSYEQYF. The DNA for the CDR3 is TGTGCCAGCAAGACAGGCCCGATTTCGTCCTACGAGCAGTACTTC.

The V and J genes are TRBV7-7 and TRBJ2-5; D not certain. V lost 8 bases to trimming and J lost 5 bases, with 9 bases between them. CDR3 length: 11 amino acids. Germline V gene lookup returns CDR1 SSHAT and CDR2 FNYEAQ (reference sequence). The CDR3 nucleotides are TGTGCCAGCGGCAATAGGGAGACCCAGTACTTC. It codes for CASGNRETQYF.

CDR3 amino acids: CASSPRIPNSPLHF. In nucleotides, the CDR3 is TGTGCCAGCAGTCCCCGTATTCCGAATTCACCCCTCCACTTT. The chain carries TRBV28 and TRBJ1-6; no clear D gene. This CDR3 is 14 amino acids long. V dropped 5 bases and J dropped 7 bases, with 12 bases sitting between them. The germline gives CDR1 MDHEN, CDR2 SYDVKM.

The chain uses TRBV6-6 and TRBJ1-5, with D possibly being TRBD1 (5 bases). V was cut by 7 bases and J by 7 bases, with 14 bases left in between. Looked up from germline, CDR1 is MNHNY and CDR2 is SVGAGI (reference sequence). The CDR3 extends over 13 amino acids. In nucleotides, the CDR3 is TGTGCCAGCACCACGGGGGATTACCAGCCCCAGCATTTT. Protein sequence: CASTTGDYQPQHF.

The V call is TRBV10-3, the J call TRBJ1-1; D is undetermined. Germline loops: CDR1 ENHRY, CDR2 SYGVKD. CDR3 length equals 13 residues. The V end was cut by 7 bases, the J end by 11 bases, with 20 bases between. CDR3 sequence: CAIKDPTPSPAFF. In DNA, the CDR3 is TGTGCCATCAAGGACCCAACCCCATCTCCGGCTTTCTTT.

The gene calls are TRBV11-2 and TRBJ2-2; D ambiguous. In germline, CDR1 is SGHAT, CDR2 FQNNGV. The length of the CDR3 is 12 residues. Trimming stripped 3 bases from V and 7 bases from J, with 6 bases between. CDR3 protein: CASSLVGGELFF. CDR3 DNA sequence: TGTGCCAGCAGCTTGGTGGGCGGGGAGCTGTTTTTT. Combining the CDR3 with reference TRBV11-2 and TRBJ2-2 gives the whole variable domain EAGVAQSPRYKIIEKRQSVAFWCNPISGHATLYWYQQILGQGPKLLIQFQNNGVVDDSQLPKDRFSAERLKGVDSTLKIQPAKLEDSAVYLCASSLVGGELFFGEGSRLTVL.